The entry below describes one T cell receptor beta chain. The sample is drawn from a study of identical twins. TCRdb re-derived calls from the 5' RACE reads in MiXCR, one entry per CDR3 protein. The table lists approximately 490,000 distinct CDR3 sequences, approximately 20% of them singletons, with 0.48% in the top ten. Healthy Caucasian donors formed the entire cohort. This CDR3 is 13 amino acids long. V was trimmed by 9 bases and J by 3 bases, leaving 15 bases between them. Germline V lookup: CDR1 SEHNR, CDR2 FQNEAQ (reference sequence). These data were also reused for a study on yellow fever vaccine responses in identical twins.

The source material was CD4+ T cells sorted from blood. The origin of this receptor is a woman younger than 30 in good health. This chain joins TRBV7-9 and TRBJ2-7, with D perhaps TRBD1 (6 bases). CDR3 DNA sequence: TGTGCCAGAACCAGAGGACAGAACTACGAGCAGTACGTC. The encoded protein is CARTRGQNYEQYV.